These 20 T cell receptor beta chains were all obtained from the same sample, sequenced in a study of T cell responses to AZD1222 COVID-19 vaccine. Here immunoSEQ multiplex PCR was the method, and the copy in TCRdb shows in-frame clones only, minus some. The table has roughly 150,000 clones, around 89% seen once; the top ten hold approximately 3.6%. The sample was peripheral blood, taken on day 0 of MenACWY control vaccination. These receptors were collected from an adult in good health.

The chain combines TRBV3-1 (or the pseudogene TRBV3-2) with TRBJ1-2; 8 bases agree with TRBD1. With 4 bases clipped from V and 2 bases from J, the junction kept 6 bases outside the gene matches. This CDR3 spans 15 amino acids. Germline CDR1 reads LGHDT; CDR2 reads YNNKEL (reference sequence). This CDR3 is CASSRSGQENYGYTF. CDR3 bases: TGTGCCAGCAGCCGGTCGGGACAGGAGAACTATGGCTACACCTTC.

The rearrangement joins TRBV7-3 to TRBJ2-2; no firm D call. The CDR3 has 11 residues. CDR1 SGHTA and CDR2 FQGTGA come from the germline V gene. V was cut by 2 bases and J by 6 bases, with 1 base left in between. The chain's CDR3 is CASSLSGELFF. In DNA, the CDR3 is TGTGCCAGCAGCTTATCCGGGGAGCTGTTTTTT.

V and J are TRBV7-9 and TRBJ1-1; possible D gene TRBD1, 6 bases. The CDR3 has 16 residues. The V end lost 5 bases, the J end lost 5 bases, and 21 bases lay between the germline ends. CDR1 and CDR2 (germline): SEHNR, FQNEAQ (reference sequence). CDR3 sequence: CASSPSQGKERTEAFF. The CDR3 nucleotides read TGTGCCAGCAGCCCATCACAGGGTAAAGAGAGAACTGAAGCTTTCTTT.

Remarks on this clone: This same CDR3 is encoded by further DNA sequences in the sample. CDR3 protein: CASSYSRGGEKLFF. The CDR3 DNA sequence: TGTGCCAGCAGTTACTCAAGAGGAGGGGAAAAACTGTTTTTT. The rearrangement links TRBV6-5 to TRBJ1-4; no definite D call. From germline, CDR1 is MNHEY and CDR2 SVGAGI. Trimming removed 0 bases at V and 8 bases at J, with 10 bases between. CDR3 length: 14 amino acids.

The table lists this clone with a count of one. The V call is TRBV5-4, the J call TRBJ1-2, with D possibly TRBD1 on 6 matching bases. The ends were cut back, 4 bases at V and 4 bases at J, with 17 bases in the middle. The CDR3 totals 15 residues. In germline, CDR1 is SGHNT, CDR2 YYREEE (reference sequence). CDR3 region: CASSRTIADSYGYTF. In DNA form, the CDR3 reads TGTGCCAGCAGCAGGACGATTGCGGACAGCTATGGCTACACCTTC.

The chain joins TRBV5-4 to TRBJ2-5; D is unresolved. Germline assignment: CDR1 SGHNT and CDR2 YYREEE (reference sequence). Trimming removed 0 bases at V and 2 bases at J, with 8 bases between. The CDR3 has 14 residues. Here the CDR3 DNA reads TGTGCCAGCAGCTTGGGGGCCTCACAAGAGACCCAGTACTTC. Translating it yields CASSLGASQETQYF.

The V call is TRBV4-2, the J call TRBJ2-1; 9 bases match TRBD2. The trim removed 0 bases at V and 11 bases at J, leaving 14 bases unmatched. CDR1 and CDR2 (germline): LGHNA, YNFKEQ. CDR3 length equals 17 residues. In DNA form, the CDR3 reads TGTGCCAGCAGCCAAGAAACGGCGAATAGCGGGGGCTCCAAGCAGTTCTTC. It yields the protein CASSQETANSGGSKQFF.

The chain is built from TRBV29-1 and TRBJ1-2, with D possibly being TRBD1 (5 bases). Germline CDR1 is SQVTM and CDR2 is ANQGSEA. V was pared by 7 bases and J by 1 base, with 13 bases between. The CDR3 length is 13 residues. CDR3 amino acids: CSAREDFNYGYTF. CDR3 nucleotides: TGCAGCGCCAGGGAGGACTTTAACTATGGCTACACCTTC.

The rearrangement links TRBV7-9 to TRBJ2-5; TRBD2 is a possible D gene (6 bases). The V gene lost 4 bases and the J gene lost 5 bases, with 11 bases spanning the gap. The CDR3 contains 13 residues. Germline assignment: CDR1 SEHNR and CDR2 FQNEAQ (reference sequence). CDR3 sequence: CASSSSRGETQYF. The CDR3 nucleotides read TGTGCCAGCAGCTCCTCCCGGGGGGAGACCCAGTACTTC.

The rearrangement joins TRBV11-1 to TRBJ1-1, with D hard to call. CDR3 length: 11 residues. From germline, CDR1 is SGHAT and CDR2 FQDESV (reference sequence). V was shortened by 0 bases and J by 10 bases, with 6 bases between the two germline ends. CDR3 amino acids: CASSLAGGAFF. In DNA form, the CDR3 reads TGTGCCAGCAGCTTAGCAGGTGGAGCTTTCTTT.

The gene calls are TRBV7-9 and TRBJ2-5, with TRBD2 as a possible D gene (6 bases). CDR3 length: 17 amino acids. Germline V gene sequence: CDR1 SEHNR, CDR2 FQNEAQ (reference sequence). V lost 7 bases and J lost 5, with 26 bases in between. The CDR3 protein is CASTRGSAARRKETQYF. CDR3 coding DNA: TGTGCCAGCACTCGGGGGTCGGCCGCCCGTCGGAAGGAGACCCAGTACTTC.

This chain uses TRBV7-8 with TRBJ1-5; 7 bases match TRBD1. Germline loops: CDR1 SGHVS, CDR2 FQNEAQ. This CDR3 comprises 17 residues. Germline trimming cut 1 base from V and 0 bases from J; bases unmatched to any gene: 6. The CDR3 reads CASSLGYRGPSNQPQHF. The CDR3 DNA follows: TGTGCCAGCAGCTTAGGGTACAGGGGCCCTAGCAATCAGCCCCAGCATTTT.

The chain is built from TRBV18 and TRBJ1-1; D is uncertain. This CDR3 is built from 14 residues. From germline, CDR1 is KGHSH and CDR2 LQKENI. V was pared by 4 bases and J by 1 base, with 10 bases between. The CDR3 here is CASSRVQKNTEAFF. CDR3 DNA sequence: TGTGCCAGCTCACGAGTCCAGAAGAACACTGAAGCTTTCTTT.

The chain uses TRBV5-1 and TRBJ1-2; D is perhaps TRBD1 (5 bases). Per germline, CDR1 SGHRS and CDR2 YFSETQ. This CDR3 has 15 residues. Deletions cut 0 bases from V and 4 bases from J, with 13 bases between. CDR3 DNA: TGCGCCAGCAGCTTGGTGCAGGGCGGCGGCTATGGCTACACCTTC. Translating gives CASSLVQGGGYGYTF.

V usage is TRBV6-2 or TRBV6-3 and J usage is TRBJ1-5, with a weak D call TRBD1 (6 bases). CDR3 length: 17 residues. The germline V gene encodes CDR1 MNHEY and CDR2 SVGEGT. Trimming took 0 bases from V and 0 from J, leaving 12 bases between them. The CDR3 here is CASSYSKGGYSNQPQHF. DNA of the CDR3: TGTGCCAGCAGTTACTCGAAAGGGGGGTATAGCAATCAGCCCCAGCATTTT.

This clone was seen just once. This chain links TRBV5-4 with TRBJ2-3; 9 bases are a match to TRBD2. The germline V gene encodes CDR1 SGHNT and CDR2 YYREEE (reference sequence). The V segment lost 2 bases and the J segment 5 bases; nucleotides outside the gene matches: 6. This CDR3 spans 15 amino acids. CDR3 in amino acids: CASSFSRGGEDTQYF. CDR3 coding DNA: TGTGCCAGCAGCTTCTCCCGCGGGGGGGAAGATACGCAGTATTTT.

This clone was seen a few times. This sequence joins TRBV29-1 and TRBJ1-2, with TRBD1 matching 7 bases. Germline trimming cut 6 bases from V and 8 bases from J; bases unmatched to any gene: 6. Germline CDR1 is SQVTM and CDR2 is ANQGSEA. The CDR3 extends over 11 amino acids. CDR3 sequence (DNA): TGCAGCGTGACAGGGTCTAGCGGCTACACCTTC. This translates into CSVTGSSGYTF. Variable domain in full (rest from reference TRBV29-1 and TRBJ1-2): SAVISQKPSRDICQRGTSLTIQCQVDSQVTMMFWYRQQPGQSLTLIATANQGSEATYESGFVIDKFPISRPNLTFSTLTVSNMSPEDSSIYLCSVTGSSGYTFGSGTRLTVV.

The chain uses TRBV29-1 and TRBJ1-4; 7 bases are shared with TRBD1. Germline V gene lookup returns CDR1 SQVTM and CDR2 ANQGSEA. The V gene end was trimmed by 5 bases and the J gene end by 5 bases; junction bases not matched to a gene: 2. The CDR3 is 12 amino acids. The CDR3 reads CSVRTGNEKLFF. The CDR3, as DNA: TGCAGCGTTCGGACAGGCAATGAAAAACTGTTTTTT.

This chain links TRBV11-3 with TRBJ2-7, with 10 bases aligning to TRBD2. V lost 0 bases to trimming and J lost 2 bases; unmatched junction nucleotides: 7. CDR3 size: 17 residues. Per germline, CDR1 SGHNT and CDR2 YENEEA. The DNA of the CDR3 is TGTGCCAGCAGCTTAGATACTCAACTAGCGGGGACCTACGAGCAGTACTTC. This gives the protein CASSLDTQLAGTYEQYF.

The chain uses TRBV6-2 or TRBV6-3 and TRBJ2-2; D might be TRBD2 (6 bases). Germline V gene lookup returns CDR1 MNHEY and CDR2 SVGEGT. The CDR3 has 13 residues. V lost 5 bases, J lost 6 bases, and 10 bases lay in between. The CDR3 here is CASSTGEAGELFF. CDR3 bases: TGTGCCAGCAGTACCGGGGAGGCCGGGGAGCTGTTTTTT.